Sequencing of this TCR beta chain was carried out in a study of T cell responses to AZD1222 COVID-19 vaccine. About the study: Analyses pooled second doses at about 4 or about 12 weeks. Study-wide results and caveats: Just five to seven people given AZD1222 tested seropositive at baseline. Donors in the cohort were predominantly white British and more often female, and clonal diversity was possibly underestimated. Spike-specific TCR breadth and depth rose after two AZD1222 doses.

Profiled with immunoSEQ multiplex PCR; TCRdb holds only in-frame clones, not every one. This repertoire shows 140,000 to 150,000 clones, around 89% found once; its top ten account for roughly 1.7%. The CDR3 sequence is 15 residues long. The V and J ends lost 2 bases and 0 bases respectively, with 8 bases between them. Germline loops: CDR1 LGHDT, CDR2 YNNKEL (reference sequence). As for this clone: Its antigen is still unknown.

The TCR comes from an adult in good health. The chain recombines TRBV3-1 (or the pseudogene TRBV3-2) with TRBJ1-3; D gene ambiguous. The sequences come from peripheral blood, collected on day 0 of AZD1222 vaccination. The CDR3 DNA is TGTGCCAGCAGCCAAAGTCCCTACTCTGGAAACACCATATATTTT. The encoded protein is CASSQSPYSGNTIYF.